This is a list of T cell receptor beta chains from one sample in a study of OX40 agonist ivuxolimab in advanced cancers. Only in-frame clones appear in the TCRdb table, and some are missing; sequencing was by immunoSEQ multiplex PCR. The sample lists fewer than 100,000 clones, approximately 86% occurring once. The specimen comprised CD4+ or CD8+ T cells sorted from blood, sampled in a trial of the OX40 agonist ivuxolimab. These receptors were collected from an adult with an advanced solid tumor such as melanoma, head and neck, liver or kidney cancer. Both conserved end residues are part of each CDR3. The order of the fields is clone size, V gene, J gene, D gene, CDR3 length, CDR3 protein, CDR3 DNA. The D gene is left open where the match is weak. Clone size, where shown, is once, few, many, or a class for clones that have expanded.

>once|TRBV29-1|TRBJ2-5|TRBD2|15
CSVEPRGNRGETQYF
TGCAGCGTTGAACCGCGGGGGAATAGGGGAGAGACCCAGTACTTC
>NA|TRBV6-6|TRBJ1-5|NA|15
CASSWGGFSNQPQHF
TGTGCCAGCAGTTGGGGCGGATTTAGCAATCAGCCCCAGCATTTT
>NA|TRBV7-9|TRBJ2-6|NA|17
CASSPTGHASGANVLTF
TGTGCCAGCAGCCCAACCGGACACGCATCTGGGGCCAACGTCCTGACTTTC
>NA|TRBV6-6|TRBJ2-3|TRBD2|15
CASSILAGGPDTQYF
TGTGCCAGCAGTATACTAGCGGGGGGGCCGGATACGCAGTATTTT
>NA|TRBV2|TRBJ1-2|NA|12
CASRDSIYGYTF
TGTGCCAGCAGAGATTCAATCTATGGCTACACCTTC
>NA|TRBV7-3|TRBJ1-1|NA|14
CASSLLGRNTEAFF
TGTGCCAGCAGCTTGCTGGGGCGGAACACTGAAGCTTTCTTT
>NA|TRBV12-5|TRBJ2-7|TRBD1|16
CASGNNRGAASYEQYF
TGTGCTAGTGGGAACAACAGGGGGGCAGCGTCCTACGAGCAGTACTTC
>NA|TRBV19|TRBJ2-1|NA|14
CASSIGLDPYEQFF
TGTGCCAGTAGTATCGGACTGGACCCCTATGAGCAGTTCTTC
>NA|TRBV28|TRBJ1-1|NA|16
CASWEGASGMNTEAFF
TGTGCCAGCTGGGAGGGTGCTTCGGGGATGAACACTGAAGCTTTCTTT
>NA|TRBV28|TRBJ1-4|TRBD1|13
CASSRTGFEKLFF
TGTGCCAGCTCCCGGACAGGGTTCGAAAAACTGTTTTTT
>few|TRBV2|TRBJ2-3|TRBD2|14
CASKASGSTDTQYF
TGTGCCAGCAAAGCTAGCGGGTCCACAGATACGCAGTATTTT
>NA|TRBV2|TRBJ2-7|NA|14
CASGNRQLLYKQYF
TGTGCCAGCGGGAACCGACAGCTCCTCTACAAGCAGTACTTC
>few|TRBV5-1|TRBJ1-1|NA|14
CASSLGGGSTEAFF
TGCGCCAGCAGCTTGGGCGGGGGAAGCACTGAAGCTTTCTTT
>few|TRBV5-1|TRBJ2-3|TRBD2|17
CASSRVIAGGSTDTQYF
TGCGCCAGCAGCCGCGTGATAGCGGGGGGCTCCACAGATACGCAGTATTTT
>NA|TRBV29-1|TRBJ2-5|NA|14
CSVENQNRGGEQYF
TGCAGCGTTGAGAATCAAAACAGGGGGGGGGAGCAGTACTTC
>NA|TRBV5-1|TRBJ2-3|NA|14
CASSYGQSTDTQYF
TGCGCCAGCAGCTACGGACAGAGCACAGATACGCAGTATTTT
>NA|TRBV20-1|TRBJ2-1|NA|11
CSASTYNEQFF
TGCAGTGCTAGCACCTACAATGAGCAGTTCTTC
>NA|TRBV9|TRBJ1-6|NA|16
CASSVDALRGSSPLHF
TGTGCCAGCAGCGTCGACGCGTTGAGGGGTAGTTCACCCCTCCACTTT
>few|TRBV7-9|TRBJ1-4|TRBD1|17
CASSFPGGGWGNEKLFF
TGTGCCAGCAGCTTCCCCGGAGGGGGCTGGGGCAATGAAAAACTGTTTTTT
>few|TRBV10-1|TRBJ1-2|NA|14
CASSEDTNLYGYTF
TGCGCCAGCAGTGAAGACACAAATCTTTATGGCTACACCTTC
>NA|TRBV6-5|TRBJ1-2|NA|14
CASSYGVRRNGYTF
TGTGCCAGCAGTTATGGGGTCAGGCGAAATGGCTACACCTTC
>once|TRBV5-6|TRBJ2-2|TRBD2|17
CASSPVGGGANTGELFF
TGTGCCAGCAGCCCGGTTGGGGGAGGGGCGAACACCGGGGAGCTGTTTTTT
>few|TRBV9|TRBJ2-5|NA|14
CASSVPGIGETQYF
TGTGCCAGCAGCGTCCCGGGCATAGGAGAGACCCAGTACTTC
>NA|TRBV6-1|TRBJ2-1|NA|12
CASTTWGHEQFF
TGTGCCAGCACCACCTGGGGGCATGAGCAGTTCTTC